The next 6 T cell receptor beta chains were all read from a single sample in a study of a mutant IDH1 vaccine in newly diagnosed glioma. This sample's time point: week 5, during vaccination. Vaccine doses each comprised 300 ug of mutant IDH1 20-mer peptide, with topical imiquimod. Sequenced by immunoSEQ multiplex PCR; TCRdb stores in-frame clones only, minus some. The sample lists tens of thousands of clones, around 85% occurring once. Their antigens are not known. Source: PBMCs, taken from a glioma patient whose treatment included an IDH1 peptide vaccine. Every receptor here comes from a man between 25 and 39 years old with glioma.

The chain recombines TRBV27 with TRBJ1-4; 9 bases match TRBD1. The CDR3 has 16 residues. Germline V gene data show CDR1 as MNHEY and CDR2 as SMNVEV (reference sequence). V dropped 5 bases and J dropped 7; count of bases not matched to a gene: 11. The CDR3 reads CASSQPRTGAVEKLFF. The CDR3 bases are TGTGCCAGCAGTCAACCCCGGACAGGGGCGGTTGAAAAACTGTTTTTT.

The V call is TRBV7-2, the J call TRBJ1-3; D is perhaps TRBD1 (6 bases). The CDR3 contains 16 residues. Between the trimmed V and J ends, which lost 1 base and 0 bases, there was a span of 10 bases. Germline loops: CDR1 SGHTA, CDR2 FQGNSA. Here the CDR3 DNA reads TGTGCCAGCAGCTTAGGCAGGGGCGGCTCTGGAAACACCATATATTTT. This sequence encodes CASSLGRGGSGNTIYF.

The chain employs TRBV5-4 and TRBJ2-7; D gene ambiguous. Germline V gives CDR1 SGHNT, CDR2 YYREEE (reference sequence). There are 12 residues in the CDR3. Trimming removed 0 bases at V and 3 bases at J, with 4 bases between. The CDR3 region is CASSLDLYEQYF. The CDR3 DNA reads TGTGCCAGCAGCTTGGACCTCTACGAGCAGTACTTC.

V gene TRBV7-8 combines with J gene TRBJ2-3, with 10 nucleotides matching TRBD2. Trimming removed 0 bases from V and 5 bases from J; junction bases left unmatched: 8. Germline CDR1 is SGHVS and CDR2 is FQNEAQ. There are 17 residues in the CDR3. The CDR3: CASSLAPGLAGVDTQYF. The DNA for the CDR3 is TGTGCCAGCAGCTTAGCGCCCGGGCTAGCGGGAGTAGATACGCAGTATTTT.

V and J are TRBV5-4 and TRBJ2-1; tentative D call: TRBD2 (6 bases). Looked up from germline, CDR1 is SGHNT and CDR2 is YYREEE (reference sequence). This CDR3 region has 15 residues. Trimming left V 4 bases short and J 2 bases short, with 13 bases between. In DNA form, the CDR3 reads TGTGCCAGCAGCACCTATAGCGGAGCCTACAATGAGCAGTTCTTC. As protein: CASSTYSGAYNEQFF.

The V and J genes are TRBV7-9 and TRBJ2-2, with 11 bases fitting TRBD2. The germline CDR1 and CDR2 sequences are SEHNR and FQNEAQ (reference sequence). CDR3 length equals 16 residues. The V and J ends lost 5 bases and 6 bases, in that order; junction bases with no gene match: 8. CDR3: CASSPPLAGAAGELFF. In DNA, the CDR3 is TGTGCCAGCAGCCCCCCACTAGCGGGGGCGGCCGGGGAGCTGTTTTTT. The entire variable domain, with the rest obtained from reference TRBV7-9 and TRBJ2-2, is as follows: DTGVSQNPRHKITKRGQNVTFRCDPISEHNRLYWYRQTLGQGPEFLTYFQNEAQLEKSRLLSDRFSAERPKGSFSTLEIQRTEQGDSAMYLCASSPPLAGAAGELFFGEGSRLTVL.